This T cell receptor beta chain originates from a study of monozygotic twins with inflammatory bowel disease. The study, taken as a whole, reports: TCRbeta inverse Simpson diversity was decreased in IBD patients versus healthy co-twins.

The TCR libraries each used total RNA (around 3,600 ng per library). From the 5' RACE reads, TCRdb lists one entry per CDR3 protein and no DNA. This sample's table reports 200,000 to 250,000 distinct CDR3 sequences. Germline loops: CDR1 SGHRS, CDR2 YFSETQ. The CDR3 is 15 residues long. Note on this clonotype: The antigen remains undetermined.

Every donor provided one blood sample measuring approximately 2.5 ml. Investigators pulled total RNA out of whole blood and did not sort T cells. The sample taken for sequencing was blood. The chain employs TRBV5-1 and TRBJ2-5; without DNA, the TCRdb call of TRBD1 cannot be checked. The receptor was derived from a human donor with ulcerative colitis or Crohn's disease, or a healthy co-twin of an affected twin (not recorded which). This CDR3 is CASSAGTAQGETQYF.